The clone carrying this T cell receptor beta chain was observed a handful of times. The antigen remains unidentified. TRB rearrangements spanning V, D and J were amplified using mixed TRB-A/B primers. TCRdb called the multiplex PCR reads again in MiXCR, with one record for every CDR3 protein. The sample has 6,500 to 8,000 distinct CDR3 sequences, approximately 28% seen once; the top ten hold 7.5% to 10%. This CDR3 has 13 amino acids. With 6 bases removed from V and 2 bases from J, the gap between germline ends came to 10 bases. The sample belongs to a study of T cell repertoires in aging, cancer and after chemotherapy. Study overall: Patients with chronic lymphocytic leukemia were sampled before and after fludarabine- or bendamustine-based chemotherapy. Approximately 9 million TCR reads made up the full dataset. Study findings and constraints: Healthy donors lost TCR diversity with age mainly through richness, cancer patients through richness and evenness.

Peripheral blood genomic DNA, not sorted cells or RNA, was the template. The sequence was obtained from a human donor with a blood cancer. Sequenced sample: blood. The V and J genes are TRBV12-3 or TRBV12-4 and TRBJ1-2, with D perhaps TRBD1 (6 bases). CDR3 DNA: TGTGCCAGCAGGTACACAGGGAACTATGGCTACACCTTC. This gives the protein CASRYTGNYGYTF.